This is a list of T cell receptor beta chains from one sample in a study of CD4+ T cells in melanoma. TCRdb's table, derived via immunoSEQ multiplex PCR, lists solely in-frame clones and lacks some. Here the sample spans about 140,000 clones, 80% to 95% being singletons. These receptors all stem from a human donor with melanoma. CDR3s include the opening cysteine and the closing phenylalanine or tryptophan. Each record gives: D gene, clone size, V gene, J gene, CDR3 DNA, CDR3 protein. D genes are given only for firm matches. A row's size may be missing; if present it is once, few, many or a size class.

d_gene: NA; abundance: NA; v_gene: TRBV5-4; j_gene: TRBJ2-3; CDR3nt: TGTGCCAGCAGCTTGGGGGGACGCACAGATACGCAGTATTTT; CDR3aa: CASSLGGRTDTQYF
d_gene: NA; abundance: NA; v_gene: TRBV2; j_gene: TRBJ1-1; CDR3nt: TGTGCCAGCAGTGTTGTTAGGACAGCCGGCACTGAAGCTTTCTTT; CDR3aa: CASSVVRTAGTEAFF
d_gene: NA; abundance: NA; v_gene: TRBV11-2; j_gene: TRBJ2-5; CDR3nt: TGTGCCAGCAGCCCCAACGCTGCCCGAGAGACCCAGTACTTC; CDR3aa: CASSPNAARETQYF
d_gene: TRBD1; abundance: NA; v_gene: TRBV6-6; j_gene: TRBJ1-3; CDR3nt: TGTGCCAGCAGTTCCGGACAGGGTTTGAACACCATATATTTT; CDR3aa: CASSSGQGLNTIYF
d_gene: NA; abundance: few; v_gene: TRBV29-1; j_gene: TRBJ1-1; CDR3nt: TGCAGCGTTGATGACAGGATGAACACTGAAGCTTTCTTT; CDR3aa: CSVDDRMNTEAFF
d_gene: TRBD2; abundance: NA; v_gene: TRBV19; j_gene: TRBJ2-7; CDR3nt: TGTGCCAGTAGTACGCTAGCGGGGGGGACCTACGAGCAGTACTTC; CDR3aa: CASSTLAGGTYEQYF
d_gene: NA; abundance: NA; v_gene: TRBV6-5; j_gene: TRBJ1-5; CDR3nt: TGTGCCAGCAGCCCCGGCGGGGTCGGCAATCAGCCCCAGCATTTT; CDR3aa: CASSPGGVGNQPQHF
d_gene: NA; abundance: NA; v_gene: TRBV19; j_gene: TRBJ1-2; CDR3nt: TGTGCCAGTAGTACCACCCTGCACGGGGGAGAGGGCTACACCTTC; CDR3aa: CASSTTLHGGEGYTF
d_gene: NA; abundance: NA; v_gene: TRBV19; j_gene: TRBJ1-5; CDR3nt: TGTGCCAGTAGTGTACAGGGTCGCGATCAGCCCCAGCATTTT; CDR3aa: CASSVQGRDQPQHF
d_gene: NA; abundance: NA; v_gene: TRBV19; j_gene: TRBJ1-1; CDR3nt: TGTGCCAGTAGTCCCCTGGATCTGAACACTGAAGCTTTCTTT; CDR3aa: CASSPLDLNTEAFF
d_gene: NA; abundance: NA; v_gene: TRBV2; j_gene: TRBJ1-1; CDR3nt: TGTGCCAGCCAGGGGAGCGCTGAAGCTTTCTTT; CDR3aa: CASQGSAEAFF